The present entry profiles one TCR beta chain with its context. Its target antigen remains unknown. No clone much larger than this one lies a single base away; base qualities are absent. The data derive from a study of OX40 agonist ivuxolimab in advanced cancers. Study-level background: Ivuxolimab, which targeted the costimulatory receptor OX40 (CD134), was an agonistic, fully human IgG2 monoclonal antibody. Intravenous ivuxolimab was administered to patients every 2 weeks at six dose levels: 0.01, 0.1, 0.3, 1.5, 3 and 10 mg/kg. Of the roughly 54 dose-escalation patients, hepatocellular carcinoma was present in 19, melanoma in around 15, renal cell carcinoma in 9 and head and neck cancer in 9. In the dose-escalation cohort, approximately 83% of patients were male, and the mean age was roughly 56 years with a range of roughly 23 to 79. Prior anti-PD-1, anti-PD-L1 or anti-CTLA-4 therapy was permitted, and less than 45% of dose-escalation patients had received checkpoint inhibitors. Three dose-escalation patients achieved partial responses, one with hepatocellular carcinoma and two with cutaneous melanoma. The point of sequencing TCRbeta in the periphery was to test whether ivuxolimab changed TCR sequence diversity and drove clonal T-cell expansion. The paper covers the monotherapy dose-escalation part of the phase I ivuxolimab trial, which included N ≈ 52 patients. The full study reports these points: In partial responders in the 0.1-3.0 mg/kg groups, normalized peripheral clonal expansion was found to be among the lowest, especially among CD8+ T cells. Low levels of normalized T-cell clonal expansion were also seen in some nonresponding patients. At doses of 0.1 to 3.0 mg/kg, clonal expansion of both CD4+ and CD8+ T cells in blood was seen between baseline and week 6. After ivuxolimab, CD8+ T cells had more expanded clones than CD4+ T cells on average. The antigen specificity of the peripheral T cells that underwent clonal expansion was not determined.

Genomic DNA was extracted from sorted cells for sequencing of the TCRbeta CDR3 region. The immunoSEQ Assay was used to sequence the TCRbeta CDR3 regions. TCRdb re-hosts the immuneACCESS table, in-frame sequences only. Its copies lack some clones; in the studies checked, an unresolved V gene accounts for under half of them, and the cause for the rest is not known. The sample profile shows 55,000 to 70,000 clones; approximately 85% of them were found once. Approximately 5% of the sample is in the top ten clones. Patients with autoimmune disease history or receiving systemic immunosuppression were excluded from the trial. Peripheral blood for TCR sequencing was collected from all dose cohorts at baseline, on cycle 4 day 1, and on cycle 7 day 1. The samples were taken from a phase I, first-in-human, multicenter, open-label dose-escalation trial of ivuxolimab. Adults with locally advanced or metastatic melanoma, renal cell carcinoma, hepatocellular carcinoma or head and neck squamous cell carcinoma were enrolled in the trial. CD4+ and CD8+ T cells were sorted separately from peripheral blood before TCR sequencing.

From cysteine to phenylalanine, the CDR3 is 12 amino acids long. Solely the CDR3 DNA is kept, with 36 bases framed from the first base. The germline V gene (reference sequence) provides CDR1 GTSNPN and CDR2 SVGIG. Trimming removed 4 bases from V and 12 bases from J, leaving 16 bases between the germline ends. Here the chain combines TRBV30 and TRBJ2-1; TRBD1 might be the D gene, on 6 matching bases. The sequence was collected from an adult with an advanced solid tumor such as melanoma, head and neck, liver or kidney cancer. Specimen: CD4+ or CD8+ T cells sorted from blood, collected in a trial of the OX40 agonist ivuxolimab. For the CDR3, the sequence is CAWTVGSQGQFF. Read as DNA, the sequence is TGTGCCTGGACCGTAGGCTCACAGGGGCAGTTCTTC.